The 30 T cell receptor beta chains below were found in one sample sequenced in a study of post-analysis software for immune sequencing data. Overall study results and limits: With TRBV5-6, TRBV5-1 and TRBV20-1 included, roughly five TRBV segments were more frequent in patients than in controls.

Their antigen targets remain unknown. Unique molecular identifiers were present in the TCR beta cDNA libraries. TCRdb called the PCR reads again in MiXCR, with one record for every CDR3 protein. The sample lists roughly 870,000 distinct CDR3 sequences, about 57% occurring once. Sequenced material: blood. All receptors come from a girl aged 5-17 years with multiple sclerosis.

This sequence joins TRBV7-3 and TRBJ2-7, with 8 bases aligning to TRBD1. Germline trimming cut 5 bases from V and 0 bases from J; bases unmatched to any gene: 6. This CDR3 is 15 amino acids long. Germline CDR1 reads SGHTA; CDR2 reads FQGTGA. CDR3 in DNA: TGTGCCAGCAGCACCCAGGGGGCTCCCTCCTACGAGCAGTACTTC. Translation: CASSTQGAPSYEQYF.

In its sample, this clonotype was seen a few times. Written as DNA, the CDR3 is TGCAGTGCTCCCCGGACTAGCGGGGGGGCAGCAGATACGCAGTATTTT. Translating it yields CSAPRTSGGAADTQYF. This chain connects TRBV20-1 to TRBJ2-3; TRBD2 agrees at 15 bases. Germline assignment: CDR1 DFQATT and CDR2 SNEGSKA (reference sequence). The CDR3 sequence is 16 residues long. V was clipped by 5 bases and J by 4 bases; unmatched bases: 7.

As regards this clonotype: Lacking the conserved final phenylalanine or tryptophan, this CDR3 likely reflects a read error. The chain couples TRBV2 to TRBJ1-5; 10 nucleotides line up with TRBD1. The CDR3 contains 18 residues. Germline CDR1 reads SNHLY; CDR2 reads FYNNEI. V was clipped by 6 bases and J by 0 bases; unmatched bases: 11. The CDR3 loop is CASSAGTGATYSNQPQHL. DNA of the CDR3: TGTGCCAGCAGCGCCGGGACAGGGGCCACTTATAGCAATCAGCCCCAGCATTTG.

On this clonotype itself: A read error may produce the germline difference seen at one junction end. V gene TRBV7-3 combines with J gene TRBJ2-3, with 8 nucleotides matching TRBD2. Germline values: CDR1 SGHTA, CDR2 FQGTGA. The CDR3 loop spans 20 amino acids. CDR3 nucleotide sequence: TGCGCCGGCAGCTTAAAAGCGCATTTTGACAGCGGGGGTTTCACAGATACGCAGTATTTT. This translates into CAGSLKAHFDSGGFTDTQYF. Full variable domain (rest looked up from reference TRBV7-3 and TRBJ2-3): GAGVSQTPSNKVTEKGKYVELRCDPISGHTALYWYRQSLGQGPEFLIYFQGTGAADDSGLPNDRFFAVRPEGSVSTLKIQRTERGDSAVYLCAGSLKAHFDSGGFTDTQYFGPGTRLTVL.

V gene TRBV20-1 combines with J gene TRBJ2-3; D gene uncertain. The CDR3 is made up of 13 amino acids. Trimming cost V 6 bases and J 1 base, with 11 bases left between them. Germline V lookup: CDR1 DFQATT, CDR2 SNEGSKA (reference sequence). CDR3 sequence: CSAISPGTDTQYF. The DNA of the CDR3 is TGCAGTGCGATATCCCCAGGCACAGATACGCAGTATTTT.

Points on this clonotype: The conserved phenylalanine or tryptophan is not found at the CDR3 terminus, so this likely reflects a read error. The chain couples TRBV2 to TRBJ2-1, with D perhaps given as TRBD1 or TRBD2 (5 bases each). CDR3 length: 13 amino acids. In germline, CDR1 is SNHLY, CDR2 FYNNEI. V was trimmed by 3 bases and J by 8 bases, leaving 11 bases between them. CDR3 bases: TGTGCCAGCAGTGACAGCTGGGACGATGAGCAGTTCCTC. It is translated as CASSDSWDDEQFL.

V usage is TRBV5-6 and J usage is TRBJ2-4; possibly TRBD1 for D (6 bases). The end of the DNA is better explained by TRBJ2-7, so the J call may be wrong. Germline V gene data show CDR1 as SGHDT and CDR2 as YYEEEE. This CDR3 contains 14 residues. The CDR3 coding sequence is TGTGCCAGCAGCTCACAGGGTTATGTCTACGAGCAGTACTTC. Translation gives CASSSQGYVYEQYF.

The CDR3 DNA follows: TGTGCCAGCAGCTTATCCCCCGCTCAAGAGACCCAGTACTTC. It encodes CASSLSPAQETQYF. This chain joins TRBV7-2 and TRBJ2-5; D remains ambiguous. With 2 bases removed from V and 2 bases from J, the gap between germline ends came to 9 bases. Germline-derived CDR1 and CDR2 are SGHTA and FQGNSA. The CDR3 is 14 amino acids.

The rearrangement links TRBV20-1 to TRBJ2-1, with 9 bases identical to TRBD2. This CDR3 is built from 16 residues. V lost 0 bases and J lost 5; bases outside the gene matches: 8. The germline gives CDR1 DFQATT, CDR2 SNEGSKA (reference sequence). The CDR3 loop reads CSARDWLAGTHNEQFF. The CDR3 bases are TGCAGTGCTAGAGATTGGCTAGCGGGAACCCACAATGAGCAGTTCTTC.

V is TRBV7-6 and J is TRBJ2-2, with 8 bases fitting TRBD1. Germline V gene sequence: CDR1 SGHVS, CDR2 FNYEAQ. The CDR3 runs to 16 residues. V lost 1 base, J lost 4 bases, and 5 bases stayed unmatched. The CDR3, as DNA: TGTGCCAGCAGCTTAGATCCAGGGGGCGTCACCGGGGAGCTGTTTTTT. Translating gives CASSLDPGGVTGELFF.

The chain carries TRBV7-9 and TRBJ2-6; D not certain. The CDR3 is 16 residues long. With 7 bases removed from V and 0 bases from J, the gap between germline ends came to 13 bases. Germline lookup yields CDR1 SEHNR and CDR2 FQNEAQ (reference sequence). The CDR3 loop is CASTRMVNSGANVLTF. CDR3 nucleotide sequence: TGTGCCAGCACCCGGATGGTCAACTCTGGGGCCAACGTCCTGACTTTC. The full variable domain, completed using reference TRBV7-9 and TRBJ2-6, is DTGVSQNPRHKITKRGQNVTFRCDPISEHNRLYWYRQTLGQGPEFLTYFQNEAQLEKSRLLSDRFSAERPKGSFSTLEIQRTEQGDSAMYLCASTRMVNSGANVLTFGAGSRLTVL.

The chain employs TRBV6-7 and TRBJ2-3; 11 bases are a match to TRBD2. TRBV6-7 is labeled an ORF, and its function is uncertain. This CDR3 has 17 amino acids. V was clipped by 6 bases and J by 5 bases; unmatched bases: 13. The CDR3 DNA follows: TGTGCCAGCAGAATCTTGTCTAGCGGGGGGCCGGGAGATACGCAGTATTTT. Amino acid sequence: CASRILSSGGPGDTQYF.

This clonotype came up a few times. V and J are TRBV5-1 and TRBJ2-3, with D perhaps matching TRBD2 (6 bases). This CDR3 has 14 amino acids. Looked up from germline, CDR1 is SGHRS and CDR2 is YFSETQ. Trimming pared 4 bases from V and 6 bases from J, leaving 15 bases between. The CDR3 DNA sequence: TGCGCCAGCAGCGAACAGGATCGGGAGGATACGCAGTATTTT. Encoded protein: CASSEQDREDTQYF.

In this sample, this clonotype turned up a few times. The rearrangement uses TRBV7-3 and TRBJ1-1, with a tentative D call TRBD1 (5 bases). CDR3 size: 15 residues. V lost 3 bases and J lost 5, with 16 bases in between. CDR1 and CDR2 from the germline V gene are SGHTA and FQGTGA. The CDR3 sequence is CASSLWTGRGTEAFF. CDR3 in DNA: TGTGCCAGCAGCTTGTGGACCGGGCGGGGGACTGAAGCTTTCTTT.

V and J are TRBV18 and TRBJ2-7, with unresolved D. Germline CDR1 KGHSH, CDR2 LQKENI. The V end lost 2 bases, the J end lost 3 bases, and 5 bases lay between the germline ends. CDR3 size: 12 residues. CDR3 sequence (DNA): TGTGCCAGCTCACCAAATCGCTACGAGCAGTACTTC. It yields the protein CASSPNRYEQYF.

This sequence joins TRBV6-5 and TRBJ2-4; TRBD1 matches at 9 bases. Germline assignment: CDR1 MNHEY and CDR2 SVGAGI. This CDR3 is 15 amino acids long. V lost 5 bases to trimming and J lost 0 bases; unmatched junction nucleotides: 2. CDR3 sequence reads: CASSRQGGAKNIQYF. CDR3 nucleotide sequence: TGTGCCAGCAGTAGACAGGGGGGAGCCAAAAACATTCAGTACTTC.

The V gene is TRBV28, the J gene TRBJ2-7; 8 bases are shared with TRBD1. The germline V gene encodes CDR1 MDHEN and CDR2 SYDVKM. V was clipped by 6 bases and J by 4 bases; unmatched bases: 8. The CDR3 is 14 residues long. CDR3 nucleotides: TGTGCCAGCAGCGCGACAGGGGAGTTTTACGAGCAGTACTTC. Its translation: CASSATGEFYEQYF. Combining the CDR3 with reference TRBV28 and TRBJ2-7 gives the whole variable domain DVKVTQSSRYLVKRTGEKVFLECVQDMDHENMFWYRQDPGLGLRLIYFSYDVKMKEKGDIPEGYSVSREKKERFSLILESASTNQTSMYLCASSATGEFYEQYFGPGTRLTVT.

CDR3 DNA sequence: TGTGCCAGCAGTTTAGCAGGGGACGGGGCCAACGTCCTGACTTTC. Translating gives CASSLAGDGANVLTF. The V call is TRBV27, the J call TRBJ2-6, with D perhaps TRBD1 (6 bases). The V gene's germline CDR1 is MNHEY and CDR2 SMNVEV (reference sequence). Trimming shortened V by 2 bases and J by 4 bases, and 9 bases separated the two germline ends. The length of the CDR3 is 15 residues.

The chain joins TRBV7-3 to TRBJ2-3; 9 positions match TRBD1. This CDR3 has 16 residues. J was trimmed by 0 bases and V by 4 bases; bases with no gene match: 5. Germline loops: CDR1 SGHTA, CDR2 FQGTGA. The CDR3 sequence: CASSSTGGASTDTQYF. In DNA form, the CDR3 reads TGTGCCAGCAGCTCCACAGGGGGCGCGAGCACAGATACGCAGTATTTT.

The gene calls are TRBV2 and TRBJ2-7, with 7 bases fitting TRBD2. The CDR3 length is 12 residues. CDR1 and CDR2 (germline): SNHLY, FYNNEI. V lost 11 bases to trimming and J lost 3 bases; unmatched junction nucleotides: 7. In DNA form, the CDR3 reads TGTGCCGGGAGGGGCATGAGCTACGAGCAGTACTTC. Its protein product is CAGRGMSYEQYF.

This rearrangement joins TRBV7-3 to TRBJ1-1; D is perhaps TRBD1 (5 bases). Between the trimmed V and J ends, which lost 5 bases and 4 bases, there was a span of 20 bases. Germline-derived CDR1 and CDR2 are SGHTA and FQGTGA. The CDR3 covers 16 residues. The CDR3 sequence: CASSPRVGGLTTEAFF. The CDR3 DNA reads as TGTGCCAGCAGCCCGAGGGTGGGGGGGTTAACCACTGAAGCTTTCTTT.

The chain has TRBV12-3 or TRBV12-4 and TRBJ2-3, with D possibly being TRBD2 (5 bases). CDR3 size: 16 residues. Trimming shortened V by 2 bases and J by 2 bases, and 14 bases separated the two germline ends. In DNA form, the CDR3 reads TGTGCCAGCAGTTTACGGCCCGGGATCAACACAGATACGCAGTATTTT. It specifies CASSLRPGINTDTQYF.

This clonotype was observed a few times. V is TRBV18 and J is TRBJ1-5; tentatively, D is TRBD1 (6 bases). CDR1 KGHSH and CDR2 LQKENI come from the germline V gene. Trimming left V 6 bases short and J 7 bases short, with 13 bases between. The CDR3 has 13 amino acids. The CDR3 here is CASSQNRDQPQHF. Here the CDR3 DNA reads TGTGCCAGCTCGCAGAACAGGGACCAGCCCCAGCATTTT.

This clonotype was found a few times. The chain links TRBV4-1 to TRBJ2-3; possibly TRBD1 or TRBD2 for D (5 bases each). The CDR3 covers 13 residues. Per germline, CDR1 MGHRA and CDR2 YSYEKL. V was cut by 0 bases and J by 6 bases, with 7 bases left in between. The CDR3 region has the DNA TGCGCCAGCAGCCAAGATTGGGGGGATACGCAGTATTTT. It translates to CASSQDWGDTQYF.

The rearrangement uses TRBV29-1 and TRBJ2-7; TRBD1 agrees at 7 bases. CDR3 length: 16 residues. Per germline, CDR1 SQVTM and CDR2 ANQGSEA. Trimming cost V 1 base and J 1 base; bases outside gene matches: 10. Here the CDR3 reads CSVEARPRTGSYEQYF. In nucleotides, the CDR3 is TGCAGCGTTGAAGCCCGCCCCCGGACAGGATCCTACGAGCAGTACTTC.

The chain employs TRBV24-1 and TRBJ2-7; maybe TRBD1 (6 bases). The CDR3 is 15 amino acids. CDR1 KGHDR and CDR2 SFDVKD come from the germline V gene. V lost 4 bases to trimming and J lost 7 bases, with 19 bases between them. The CDR3 spells CATSDPRQAYNEQYF. The CDR3 nucleotides read TGTGCCACCAGTGACCCCAGACAGGCCTACAATGAGCAGTACTTC.

Notes on this clonotype: One junction end does not reproduce the germline sequence, and a read error may be involved. J is TRBJ2-1 and V is TRBV29-1; the match to TRBD2 covers 10 bases. Per germline, CDR1 SQVTM and CDR2 ANQGSEA. This CDR3 spans 15 amino acids. CDR3 DNA sequence: TGCGGCGTTGGGGCTAGCGGGAGCACCTACAATGAGCAGTTCTTC. Protein: CGVGASGSTYNEQFF.

The rearrangement uses TRBV28 and TRBJ2-1, with D perhaps TRBD1 or TRBD2 (5 bases each). Germline assignment: CDR1 MDHEN and CDR2 SYDVKM. The CDR3 has 16 amino acids. The germline V and J ends were trimmed by 5 bases and 0 bases, with 14 bases remaining between them. The CDR3 DNA reads TGTGCCAGCAGTCGGACGGGGCCTAGCTCCTACAATGAGCAGTTCTTC. This codes for CASSRTGPSSYNEQFF.

The chain is built from TRBV6-1 and TRBJ2-7; possible D gene TRBD1, 5 bases. The V gene's germline CDR1 is MNHNS and CDR2 SASEGT. The CDR3 has 11 residues. Trimming pared 8 bases from V and 3 bases from J, leaving 8 bases between. CDR3 sequence (DNA): TGTGCCAGCTGGGGCGTCTACGAGCAGTACTTC. This sequence encodes CASWGVYEQYF.

This chain connects TRBV7-3 to TRBJ2-1; weak D call: TRBD2 (6 bases). CDR3 length: 17 residues. Between the trimmed V and J ends, which lost 2 bases and 6 bases, there was a span of 20 bases. Germline-derived CDR1 and CDR2 are SGHTA and FQGTGA. In nucleotides, the CDR3 is TGTGCCAGCAGCTTAGAGGCGAGGGACTTCGCCACCAATGAGCAGTTCTTC. It encodes CASSLEARDFATNEQFF.